This T cell receptor beta chain comes out of a study of post-analysis software for immune sequencing data. The library was made from cDNA and included unique molecular identifiers. With roughly 0.9 to 11 million T cells as the source, some 510,000 cDNA molecules resulted. MiXCR, run by TCRdb on the PCR reads, gives a single entry per CDR3 protein. The data contain about 820,000 distinct CDR3 sequences, around 50% of them singletons. The TCR originated in a girl aged 5-17 years with multiple sclerosis. Sequences were obtained from blood.

CDR3 in amino acids: CASRTTSGSTDTQYF. CDR3 DNA sequence: TGTGCCAGCAGGACAACTAGCGGGAGCACAGATACGCAGTATTTT. The chain links TRBV4-2 to TRBJ2-3, with TRBD2 matching over 9 bases. The V segment lost 6 bases and the J segment 0 bases; nucleotides outside the gene matches: 4. Germline CDR1 is LGHNA and CDR2 is YNFKEQ. The CDR3 covers 15 residues.